This T cell receptor (beta chain) was identified during a study of T cell responses to AZD1222 COVID-19 vaccine (dated by TCRdb to about 2021). As for the study more broadly: A total of 230 to 250 trial participants underwent TCR sequencing, of whom 200 to 220 had received two doses of AZD1222 and about 26 had received two doses of the MenACWY control vaccine. Trial participants were enrolled by age into 18-55, 56-69 and 70-plus year subgroups, with about 150, 27 and 61 TCR-sequenced participants respectively. Results and caveats for the whole study, not just this receptor: Vaccine-associated CD4 TCRs spanned the whole spike protein, with dominant responses in regions 160-218 and 743-854. Because no day 14 peak-response samples were available, repertoires were characterized only after the peak T cell response. In the small 56-69-year group, the increase in depth fell short of significance, most likely because of low power. A significant rise in spike-specific TCR breadth and depth was observed after two AZD1222 doses relative to day 0 and relative to MenACWY recipients. Reportedly, close to half of the unique spike-specific TCRs recognized epitopes lying outside the regions that are mutated in the B.1.351 and B.1.1.7 variants. Most participants were white British and females outnumbered males, and the authors suggested that clonal diversity may have been underestimated. Conclusions about previously exposed vaccinees were limited because only 5 or 6 AZD1222 recipients were SARS-CoV-2 seropositive at baseline.

The CDR3 regions of human TCRbeta chains were subjected to immunosequencing. The authors processed their data as follows. Repertoire TCRs were matched against a reference library of SARS-CoV-2-specific TCRs generated with the MIRA antigen-specificity platform. Breadth meant the fraction of unique TCRs that were SARS-CoV-2-associated, whereas depth meant the fraction of total T cells that were SARS-CoV-2-associated. Using the MIRA data, every spike-specific TCR was mapped to the spike region that the TCR reacted to and assigned to either a CD4 or a CD8 class. Log10-transformed breadth and depth values were compared by one-way ANOVA with Sidak's multiple comparisons tests. TCRdb holds this immuneACCESS table with in-frame rearrangements only. Some clones are missing; in checked studies, unresolved V genes explain under half, and the rest has no known cause. V, J and clone size are those of that table, while D and trimming were read from the DNA. This sample comprises approximately 110,000 clones, about 90% of them detected only once. The ten largest clones capture about 4.6% of the sample.

The label giving this sample's time point can be read as: about 28 days (+/-7) after the second vaccine dose. AZD1222 recipients given second doses at about 4 weeks or at about 12 weeks were pooled, since spike-specific TCR depth and breadth were not found to differ between the two schedules. The vaccinee samples were drawn from two UK trials, COV001 and COV002, one of which was a single-blind randomized controlled phase 2/3 trial testing AZD1222 (ChAdOx1 nCoV-19) in healthy adults. For TCRbeta chain sequencing, PBMC samples from trial participants were taken at day 0 and at day 28 after the second dose. Of note for this clone: Its target antigen remains unknown. Per-base qualities were not stored, and no clone one base away is much larger.

The starting material was peripheral blood, obtained 28 days after the second AZD1222 dose. This receptor was obtained from an adult who received the AZD1222 COVID-19 vaccine.

CDR3 loop: CASKARWGVGNDTEAFF. Here is the DNA: TGTGCCAGCAAAGCGCGATGGGGCGTGGGTAATGACACTGAAGCTTTCTTT. The chain is made from TRBV7-9 and TRBJ1-1; a weak D assignment points to TRBD1 (5 bases agree). From the cysteine through the phenylalanine, the CDR3 covers 17 amino acids. Only CDR3 DNA is held: 51 bases, read in frame from base 1. V was cut back by 7 bases and J by 3 bases, leaving a gap of 24 bases between them. For CDR1 and CDR2, the germline V gene (reference sequence) lists SEHNR and FQNEAQ.